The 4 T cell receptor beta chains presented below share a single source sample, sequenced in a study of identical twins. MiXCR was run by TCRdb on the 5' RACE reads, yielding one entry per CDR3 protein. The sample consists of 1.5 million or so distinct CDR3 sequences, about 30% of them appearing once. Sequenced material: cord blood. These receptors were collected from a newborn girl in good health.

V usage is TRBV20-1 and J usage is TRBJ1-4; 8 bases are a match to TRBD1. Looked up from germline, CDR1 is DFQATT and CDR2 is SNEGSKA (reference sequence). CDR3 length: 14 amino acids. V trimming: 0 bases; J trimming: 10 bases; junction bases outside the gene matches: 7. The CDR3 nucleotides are TGCAGTGCTAGAGATACGGACAGGGCTGGAAAACTGTTTTTT. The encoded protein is CSARDTDRAGKLFF.

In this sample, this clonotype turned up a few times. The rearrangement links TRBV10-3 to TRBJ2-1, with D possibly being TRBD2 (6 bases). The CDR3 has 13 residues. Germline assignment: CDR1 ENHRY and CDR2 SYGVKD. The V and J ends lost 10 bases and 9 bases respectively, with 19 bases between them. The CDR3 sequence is CATREPASSEQFF. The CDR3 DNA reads TGTGCCACACGGGAGCCGGCTAGCTCTGAGCAGTTCTTC.

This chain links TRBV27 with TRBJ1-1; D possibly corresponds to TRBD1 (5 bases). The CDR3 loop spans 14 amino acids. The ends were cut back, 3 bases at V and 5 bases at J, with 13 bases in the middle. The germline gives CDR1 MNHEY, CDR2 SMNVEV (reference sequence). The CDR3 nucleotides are TGTGCCAGCAGTTTTAGAGGGCGGGGGACTGAAGCTTTCTTT. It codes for CASSFRGRGTEAFF.

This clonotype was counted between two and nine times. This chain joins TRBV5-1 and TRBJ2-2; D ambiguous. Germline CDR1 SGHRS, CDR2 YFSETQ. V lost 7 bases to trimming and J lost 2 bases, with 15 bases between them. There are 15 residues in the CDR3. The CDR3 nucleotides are TGCGCCAGCGGCATGGGTTTTGCTAACACCGGGGAGCTGTTTTTT. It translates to CASGMGFANTGELFF.